This TCR beta chain was identified in a study of shared T cell receptors in the human thymus. The CDR3 is 12 amino acids. The V gene lost 1 base and the J gene lost 5 bases, with 6 bases spanning the gap. Per the germline V gene, CDR1 is SGHRS and CDR2 is YFSETQ. Measured with immunoSEQ multiplex PCR; TCRdb has only the in-frame clones, and not every one. The sample has 700,000 or so clones; 70% to 90% are singletons. These data were likewise used in another study, on human thymus T cells.

The sequencing input was thymocytes. This TCR was recovered from a girl under three years old with a congenital heart defect. The V and J genes are TRBV5-1 and TRBJ1-1, with D uncertain. CDR3 in amino acids: CASSLTGTEAFF. The CDR3 coding sequence is TGCGCCAGCAGCTTGACGGGTACTGAAGCTTTCTTT.